Listed below are T cell receptor beta chains from one sample, sequenced in a study of cytomegalovirus exposure and HLA in healthy donors. Data came from immunoSEQ multiplex PCR; TCRdb stores just in-frame clones and leaves some out. This table has approximately 140,000 clones, 60% to 85% appearing once. The sequenced sample consisted of PBMCs. These receptors were taken from a man aged 40-49 years in good health and CMV-seropositive. Each CDR3 is given with its conserved first and last residue. The D gene is left open where the match is weak. Expanded clones are given a class, and other clones once, few, many or no size at all.

clone_size	j_call	v_call	d_call	cdr3_aa	cdr3_nt
.	TRBJ1-1	TRBV4-2	TRBD1	CASSRDDRVNTEAFF	TGTGCCAGCAGCCGAGACGACAGGGTGAACACTGAAGCTTTCTTT
once	TRBJ2-1	TRBV12-5	.	CASGLFLNPSVRNNEQFF	TGTGCTAGTGGTTTGTTCCTTAATCCTAGCGTTAGAAACAATGAGCAGTTCTTC
.	TRBJ2-4	TRBV9	.	CASSVGQSQNIQYF	TGTGCCAGCAGCGTTGGGCAGAGTCAAAACATTCAGTACTTC
.	TRBJ2-7	TRBV5-4	TRBD1	CASSLAKTGGIEQYF	TGTGCCAGCAGCTTGGCCAAGACAGGGGGCATCGAGCAGTACTTC
.	TRBJ2-1	TRBV11-3	TRBD2	CASGIAGQFNEQFF	TGTGCCAGCGGCATAGCGGGACAATTCAATGAGCAGTTCTTC
.	TRBJ1-3	TRBV19	TRBD1	CASLPQTGGNTIYF	TGTGCCAGCCTACCCCAGACAGGGGGAAACACCATATATTTT
.	TRBJ1-5	TRBV7-2	TRBD1	CASSRVPGQGPNQPQHF	TGTGCCAGCAGCCGAGTACCGGGACAGGGCCCCAATCAGCCCCAGCATTTT
.	TRBJ2-3	TRBV7-3	.	CASSQGADTQYF	TGTGCCAGCAGCCAAGGGGCAGATACGCAGTATTTT
.	TRBJ2-2	TRBV7-8	.	CAGIDGAIGELFF	TGTGCCGGGATAGATGGGGCCATCGGGGAGCTGTTTTTT
.	TRBJ2-7	TRBV5-1	TRBD2	CASSFAGVSEQYF	TGCGCCAGCAGCTTTGCGGGAGTATCCGAGCAGTACTTC
.	TRBJ2-1	TRBV9	TRBD1	CASSVDRQGAYNEQFF	TGTGCCAGCAGCGTAGATCGTCAGGGGGCCTACAATGAGCAGTTCTTC
.	TRBJ1-3	TRBV5-1	.	CASARDFGNTIYF	TGCGCCAGCGCGAGGGACTTTGGAAACACCATATATTTT